This T cell receptor (beta chain) was identified during a study of blood T cell repertoires in COVID-19. Across the study: T cells, B-cell-depleted T cells, or PBMCs provided the cDNA or gDNA that served as material.

This CDR3 contains 15 residues. Germline assignment: CDR1 MNHEY and CDR2 SVGAGI. The V gene lost 0 bases and the J gene lost 7 bases, with 10 bases spanning the gap. Those who participated ranged in age from 18 to 89 years and resided in about two dozen US areas. Participants were placed into cohorts based on the clinical history they reported. The authors' processing: Amplification with reference gene primers provided the estimates of nucleated cell counts. Measured with immunoSEQ multiplex PCR; TCRdb has only the in-frame clones, and not every one. D and trimming come from the DNA, and the V and J calls and clone size come from that table. The sample contains some 420,000 clones, 80% to 90% of which appear only once.

The clonotype originates from a man aged 25 to 45 who had recovered from COVID-19. Sequencing used PBMCs or T cells enriched from blood (not recorded which). The chain has TRBV6-5 and TRBJ1-6; D remains unclear. The CDR3 is CASSYSVDWNSPLHF. The CDR3 region has the DNA TGTGCCAGCAGTTACTCGGTCGACTGGAATTCACCCCTCCACTTT.